This T cell receptor beta chain was obtained from a study of cytomegalovirus exposure and HLA in healthy donors. Germline V gives CDR1 WNHNN, CDR2 SYGVQD (reference sequence). This CDR3 comprises 14 residues. Trimming stripped 6 bases from V and 2 bases from J, with 14 bases between. PCR involved 60 Vbeta and 13 Jbeta primers. Here immunoSEQ multiplex PCR was the method, and the copy in TCRdb shows in-frame clones only, minus some. The table for this sample gives 220,000 or so clones. The sequence was collected from a girl aged 2-9 years in good health and CMV-seropositive. The chain is built from TRBV10-1 and TRBJ2-7, with D hard to call. Sequenced input: PBMCs. The CDR3 sequence is CASSRNRDTYEQYF. The CDR3 bases are TGCGCCAGCAGCCGAAACAGAGACACCTACGAGCAGTACTTC.